This T cell receptor beta chain came from a study of blood T cell repertoires in COVID-19 (dated by TCRdb to about 2020). In the study overall: Samples covering the acute and convalescent phases of COVID-19 were provided by collaborators in the United States, Italy and Spain. The material from the prospective study consisted of cDNA or gDNA derived from T cells, B-cell-depleted T cells, or PBMCs. Deeply sampled blood TCRbeta repertoires from subjects exposed to, actively infected with, or recovered from COVID-19 were included in the dataset. The repertoires were released in a freely available public database intended as a resource for research on the immune response to SARS-CoV-2. Samples came from the ongoing ImmuneRACE study (first 160 participants) plus 1,254 subjects from 6 global collaborators. Sample metadata almost always included a de-identified subject ID, COVID-19 status, age in years and sex. HLA class I and class II types, where available, came from metadata supplied by the sample provider rather than from assay-based typing. What the work shows at the level of the full study, not this receptor alone: Clinical and demographic metadata were provided uncurated, with the amount varying by source and participant.

From the cysteine through the phenylalanine, the CDR3 covers 16 amino acids. Only the CDR3 region is kept as DNA, spanning 48 bases read in frame from base 1. CDR1 and CDR2 were assigned from the germline V gene as SGDLS and YYNGEE. The V end loses 0 bases and the J end loses 6 bases, and a stretch of 16 bases separates them. The immunoSEQ Assay, a bias-controlled multiplex PCR, was used to amplify TCRbeta CDR3 regions from genomic DNA. Concerning the study's data processing: The number of nucleated cells in each sample was estimated by amplification of reference gene primers within the assay. Sequence reads were collapsed and filtered to measure the absolute abundance of every unique TCRbeta CDR3 rearrangement. For each sample, productive Simpson clonality was calculated by taking the square root of Simpson's diversity index across productive rearrangements. TCRdb re-hosts the immuneACCESS table, in-frame sequences only. Its copies lack some clones; in the studies checked, an unresolved V gene accounts for under half of them, and the cause for the rest is not known. From that table come the V and J calls and clone size; the DNA was used to work out D and trimming. This sample is represented by around 39,000 clones; about 84% of them were singletons. Less than 30% of the sample belongs to the ten largest clones.

Whole blood was collected in K2EDTA tubes by collaborating institutions according to the institutions' own protocols. Collaborator samples were shipped for TCRbeta analysis as frozen whole blood, isolated PBMCs, or DNA extracted from either sample type. This clone was counted only a few times. Its antigen has not been determined. No much larger clonotype is one base removed from it; base qualities were not supplied. The chain couples TRBV9 to TRBJ2-1; the D gene is perhaps TRBD1, from 6 matching bases. The receptor was derived from a man older than 75 with active or convalescent COVID-19. Sequenced material: peripheral blood. The nucleotides read TGTGCCAGCAGCGTAGAAGAACAGGGCCAAGGCAATGAGCAGTTCTTC. It translates to CASSVEEQGQGNEQFF.